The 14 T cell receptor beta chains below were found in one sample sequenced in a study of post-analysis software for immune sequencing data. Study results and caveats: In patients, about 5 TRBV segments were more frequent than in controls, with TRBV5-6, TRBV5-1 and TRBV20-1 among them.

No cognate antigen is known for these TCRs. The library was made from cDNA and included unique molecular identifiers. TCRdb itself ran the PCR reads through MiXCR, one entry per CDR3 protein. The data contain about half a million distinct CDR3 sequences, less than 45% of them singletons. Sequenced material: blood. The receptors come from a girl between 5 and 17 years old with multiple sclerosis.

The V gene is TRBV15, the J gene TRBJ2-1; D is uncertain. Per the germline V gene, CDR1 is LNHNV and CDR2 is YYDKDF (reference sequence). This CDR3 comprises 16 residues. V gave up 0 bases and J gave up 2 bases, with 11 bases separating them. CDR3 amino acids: CATSRDRTPAYNEQFF. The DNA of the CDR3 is TGTGCCACCAGCAGAGATAGAACACCGGCCTACAATGAGCAGTTCTTC.

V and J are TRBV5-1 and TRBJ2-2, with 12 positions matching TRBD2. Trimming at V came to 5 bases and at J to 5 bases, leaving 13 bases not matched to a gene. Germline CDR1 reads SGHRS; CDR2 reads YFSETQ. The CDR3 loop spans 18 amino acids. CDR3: CASSTRLAGESGTGELFF. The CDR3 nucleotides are TGCGCCAGCAGTACCAGACTAGCGGGAGAAAGTGGGACCGGGGAGCTGTTTTTT.

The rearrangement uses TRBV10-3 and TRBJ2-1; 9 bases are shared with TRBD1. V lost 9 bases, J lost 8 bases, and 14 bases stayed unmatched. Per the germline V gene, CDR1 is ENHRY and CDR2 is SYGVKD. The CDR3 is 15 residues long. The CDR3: CAIPDRDREGYEQFF. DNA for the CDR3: TGTGCCATACCGGACCGGGACAGGGAGGGCTATGAGCAGTTCTTC.

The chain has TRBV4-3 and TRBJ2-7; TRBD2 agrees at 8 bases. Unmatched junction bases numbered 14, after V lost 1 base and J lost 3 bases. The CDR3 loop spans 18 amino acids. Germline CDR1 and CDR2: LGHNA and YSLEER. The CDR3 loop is CASSQGLSGSGGGYEQYF. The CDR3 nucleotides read TGCGCCAGCAGCCAAGGGCTCAGCGGGAGTGGAGGAGGCTACGAGCAGTACTTC.

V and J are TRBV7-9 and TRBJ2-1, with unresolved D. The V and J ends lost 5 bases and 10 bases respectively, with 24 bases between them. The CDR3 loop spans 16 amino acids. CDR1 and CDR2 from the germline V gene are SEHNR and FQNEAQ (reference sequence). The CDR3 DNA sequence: TGTGCCAGCAGCCCCCACACGGGCCCTGATCTTTGGGAGCAGTTCTTC. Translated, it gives CASSPHTGPDLWEQFF.

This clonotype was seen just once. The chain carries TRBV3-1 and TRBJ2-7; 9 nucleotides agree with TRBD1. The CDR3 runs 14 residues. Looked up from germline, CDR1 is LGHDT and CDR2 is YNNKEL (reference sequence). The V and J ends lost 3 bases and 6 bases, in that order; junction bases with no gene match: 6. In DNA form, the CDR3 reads TGTGCCAGCAGCCATGGACAGGGGAGAGGCGAGCAGTACTTC. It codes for CASSHGQGRGEQYF.

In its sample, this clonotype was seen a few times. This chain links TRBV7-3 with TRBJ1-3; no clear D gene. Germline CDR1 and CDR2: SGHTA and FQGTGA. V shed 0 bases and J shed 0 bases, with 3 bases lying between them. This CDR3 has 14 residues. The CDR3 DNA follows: TGTGCCAGCAGCTTAACGTCCTCTGGAAACACCATATATTTT. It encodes CASSLTSSGNTIYF.

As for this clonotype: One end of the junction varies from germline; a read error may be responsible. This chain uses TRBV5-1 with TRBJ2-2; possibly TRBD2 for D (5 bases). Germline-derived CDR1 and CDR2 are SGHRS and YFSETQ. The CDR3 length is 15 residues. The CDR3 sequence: CASRDKSGVYGERFF. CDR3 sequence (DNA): TGCGCCAGCAGGGATAAGTCGGGCGTATACGGGGAGCGGTTTTTT.

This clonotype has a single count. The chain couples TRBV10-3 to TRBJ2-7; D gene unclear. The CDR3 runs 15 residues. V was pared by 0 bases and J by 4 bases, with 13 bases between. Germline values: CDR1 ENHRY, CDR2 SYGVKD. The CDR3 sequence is CAISESNSRSYEQYF. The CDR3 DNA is TGTGCCATCAGTGAGTCTAACAGCCGCTCGTACGAGCAGTACTTC.

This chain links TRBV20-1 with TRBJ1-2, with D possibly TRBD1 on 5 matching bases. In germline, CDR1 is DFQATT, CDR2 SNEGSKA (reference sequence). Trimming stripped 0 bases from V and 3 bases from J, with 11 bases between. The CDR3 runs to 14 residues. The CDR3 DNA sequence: TGCAGTGCTAGAGATCGCCCAGGGCACTATGGCTACACCTTC. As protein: CSARDRPGHYGYTF.

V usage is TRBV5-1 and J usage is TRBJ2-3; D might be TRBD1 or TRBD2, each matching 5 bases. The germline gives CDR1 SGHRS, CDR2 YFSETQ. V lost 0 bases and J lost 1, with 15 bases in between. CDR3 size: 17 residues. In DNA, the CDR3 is TGCGCCAGCAGCTTGGTGAAGACTCAGGGAGGCACAGATACGCAGTATTTT. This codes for CASSLVKTQGGTDTQYF.

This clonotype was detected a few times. CDR3 nucleotide sequence: TGCGCCAGCACCCGAAGTCCGACAGGCCTCGGTGAAAAACTGTTTTTT. Encoded protein: CASTRSPTGLGEKLFF. This chain links TRBV4-1 with TRBJ1-4; tentative D call: TRBD1 (6 bases). Germline V gene sequence: CDR1 MGHRA, CDR2 YSYEKL. There are 16 residues in the CDR3. V lost 7 bases and J lost 7, with 22 bases in between.

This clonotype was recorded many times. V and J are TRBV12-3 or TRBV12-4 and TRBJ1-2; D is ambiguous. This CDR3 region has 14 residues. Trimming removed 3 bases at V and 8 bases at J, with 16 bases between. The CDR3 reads CASSFSAVTDGYTF. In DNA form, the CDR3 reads TGTGCCAGCAGTTTTTCGGCGGTTACGGACGGCTACACCTTC.

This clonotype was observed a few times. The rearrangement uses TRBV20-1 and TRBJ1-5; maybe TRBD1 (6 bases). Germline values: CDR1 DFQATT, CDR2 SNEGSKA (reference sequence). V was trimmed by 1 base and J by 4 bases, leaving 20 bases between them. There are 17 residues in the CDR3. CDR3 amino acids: CSARGGGTLLGNQPQHF. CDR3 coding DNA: TGCAGTGCTAGAGGTGGGGGGACACTGCTAGGGAATCAGCCCCAGCATTTT.